This T cell receptor beta chain was identified during a study of shared clonotypes between healthy human individuals. Whole-study results and caveats: Naive CD4 clonotype sharing across four donors was approximately 5%. Naive subsets generally had larger estimated richness than memory subsets.

Terminally differentiated effector memory CD45RA+ cells were left out of the naive CD8 fraction, which was CD45RO-negative and positively selected for CCR7. Those who donated, Caucasian adults without exception, all lived in Nashville, Tennessee. Remarks on this clone: No antigen is known for it.

This CDR3 is 15 amino acids long. Germline values: CDR1 SGHRS, CDR2 YFSETQ. The trim removed 2 bases at V and 7 bases at J, leaving 6 bases unmatched. Libraries were prepared by immunoSEQ multiplex PCR; TCRdb keeps only in-frame clonotypes and omits some of them. The sample has around 1.9 million clones, about 92% seen once; the top ten hold 1.5% to 2%. The chain uses TRBV5-1 and TRBJ2-2, with 9 bases matching TRBD1. The source material was naive CD8+ T cells from PBMCs. This receptor was identified in a man aged 18 to 30 in good health. Some clones in this sample may be carry-over from other donors' samples. The CDR3 protein is CASSLGQGTNGELFF. The CDR3 DNA reads as TGCGCCAGCAGCTTAGGACAGGGGACGAACGGGGAGCTGTTTTTT.